Sequencing of this T cell receptor (beta chain) was carried out in a study of control samples from healthy donors and cancer patients. The CDR3 spans 15 residues. Germline V gene lookup returns CDR1 MNHNY and CDR2 SVGAGI (reference sequence). Between the trimmed V and J ends, which lost 6 bases and 8 bases, there was a span of 17 bases. Method: immunoSEQ multiplex PCR; TCRdb's copy keeps in-frame clones and lacks some. The data hold 170,000 or so clones, with roughly 93% observed a single time. Input material: blood. The genes are TRBV6-6 and TRBJ1-6, with D possibly TRBD1 on 5 matching bases. This sequence was found in a man between 18 and 29 years old in good health. The CDR3 is CASSRRQLGDSPLHF. CDR3 sequence (DNA): TGTGCCAGCAGCCGCCGACAGCTCGGGGATTCACCCCTCCACTTT.